The source of this T cell receptor beta chain is a study of cytomegalovirus exposure and HLA in healthy donors. Study results and limitations: A later analysis reported that several of the most significant clusters appeared to be linked to common viral pathogens, among them Epstein-Barr virus. Some V segments, TRBV6-2 and TRBV6-3 among them, were indistinguishable and were therefore excluded.

The CDR3 is 14 residues long. V gave up 3 bases and J gave up 1 base, with 10 bases separating them. From germline, CDR1 is LNHDA and CDR2 SQIVND (reference sequence). The PCR made use of 60 Vbeta and 13 Jbeta primers. Assay: immunoSEQ multiplex PCR; the TCRdb copy retains only in-frame clones and omits some. The sample carries around 150,000 clones, roughly three quarters recorded once. Remarks on this clone: Its antigen is still unknown.

This clonotype was obtained from a woman aged 40 to 49 in good health and CMV-seronegative. The sequencing sample was made of PBMCs. J is TRBJ2-7 and V is TRBV19; no clear D. For the CDR3, the DNA is TGTGCCAGTAGTATCCAGGCGTCTTCCTACGAGCAGTACTTC. Translation: CASSIQASSYEQYF.